The next 4 T cell receptor beta chains were all read from a single sample in a study of T cells after yellow fever vaccination. TCRdb itself ran the 5' RACE reads through MiXCR, one entry per CDR3 protein. The profile shows just under 600,000 distinct CDR3 sequences, roughly 14% of them singletons. The sample was PBMCs, taken on the day of the yellow fever booster vaccination. The receptors stem from a man aged 25 to 40 who received the YFV17D yellow fever vaccine.

This clonotype was counted only a few times. V gene TRBV5-1 combines with J gene TRBJ1-6; TRBD1 might be the D (6 bases). V was pared by 0 bases and J by 7 bases, with 17 bases between. The germline V gene encodes CDR1 SGHRS and CDR2 YFSETQ. The CDR3 is made up of 17 amino acids. CDR3 sequence reads: CASSLVRGDGLNSPLHF. The CDR3 DNA sequence: TGCGCCAGCAGCTTGGTGAGGGGGGACGGCCTCAATTCACCCCTCCACTTT.

The chain links TRBV5-4 to TRBJ2-4, with a possible D match to TRBD1 (6 bases). The CDR3 sequence is 15 residues long. Germline CDR1 reads SGHNT; CDR2 reads YYREEE (reference sequence). Trimming took 4 bases from V and 6 from J, leaving 17 bases between them. In DNA form, the CDR3 reads TGTGCCAGCAGCCCCCTAGGGGACACGGGAAACATTCAGTACTTC. Protein product: CASSPLGDTGNIQYF.

This sequence joins TRBV20-1 and TRBJ2-1, with 8 bases fitting TRBD2. CDR3 length: 15 amino acids. Trimming removed 1 base from V and 8 bases from J; junction bases left unmatched: 10. Per the germline V gene, CDR1 is DFQATT and CDR2 is SNEGSKA (reference sequence). The CDR3 is CSARAAREGPHEQFF. In nucleotides, the CDR3 is TGCAGTGCTAGAGCTGCCCGGGAGGGCCCCCATGAGCAGTTCTTC.

This clonotype turned up a few times. J is TRBJ1-3 and V is TRBV27, with no clear D. CDR3 length equals 13 residues. The V gene lost 4 bases and the J gene lost 0 bases, with 4 bases spanning the gap. Per germline, CDR1 MNHEY and CDR2 SMNVEV (reference sequence). In nucleotides, the CDR3 is TGTGCCAGCAGTTCCCTCTCTGGAAACACCATATATTTT. It translates to CASSSLSGNTIYF.